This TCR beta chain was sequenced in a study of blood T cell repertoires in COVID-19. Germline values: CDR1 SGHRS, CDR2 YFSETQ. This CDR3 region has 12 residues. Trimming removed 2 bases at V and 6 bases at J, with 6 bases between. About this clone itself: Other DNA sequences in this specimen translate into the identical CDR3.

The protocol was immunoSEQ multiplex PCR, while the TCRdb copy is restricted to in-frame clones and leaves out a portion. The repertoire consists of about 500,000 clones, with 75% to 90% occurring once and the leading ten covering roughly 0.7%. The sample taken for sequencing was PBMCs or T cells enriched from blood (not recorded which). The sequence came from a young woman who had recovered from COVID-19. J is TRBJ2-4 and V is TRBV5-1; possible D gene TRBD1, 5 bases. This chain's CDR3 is CASSLDRNIQYF. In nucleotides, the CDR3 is TGCGCCAGCAGCTTAGACAGAAACATTCAGTACTTC.